This paragraph covers one T cell receptor (beta chain) sequence. The data derive from a study of cytomegalovirus exposure and HLA in healthy donors. PCR primers comprised 60 Vbeta and 13 Jbeta primers. TCRdb's table, derived via immunoSEQ multiplex PCR, lists solely in-frame clones and lacks some. The sample gives hundreds of thousands of clones, around 90% of which show up once; 2% to 3% is in the top ten. This CDR3 comprises 17 residues. Germline trimming cut 4 bases from V and 0 bases from J; bases unmatched to any gene: 13. The germline gives CDR1 SGHNT, CDR2 YYREEE (reference sequence). Specimen: PBMCs. This sequence was found in a young woman in good health and CMV-seronegative. The chain links TRBV5-4 to TRBJ2-7, with 7 bases identical to TRBD1. The CDR3 DNA is TGTGCCAGCAGCGCGTACAGGGGTCCCCTTTACTCCTACGAGCAGTACTTC. Amino acid sequence: CASSAYRGPLYSYEQYF.